The rows below give T cell receptor beta chains drawn from one sample of a study of cytomegalovirus exposure and HLA in healthy donors. The data were produced by immunoSEQ multiplex PCR, yet TCRdb's version contains in-frame clones alone and is incomplete. The profile shows about 130,000 clones, 65% to 90% of them singletons. The sequenced sample was PBMCs. These TCRs come from a girl aged 2-10 years in good health and CMV-seronegative. The CDR3 runs from the conserved cysteine through the conserved F or W. A D gene is named only where the DNA matches it firmly. Clone size is shown for a subset of rows, as once, few, many or a class of expanded clone.

NA	TRBV4-2	TRBJ2-5	TRBD2	CASSQLAGGQETQYF	TGTGCCAGCAGCCAACTAGCGGGAGGGCAAGAGACCCAGTACTTC
NA	TRBV27	TRBJ2-1	NA	CASSPRDTQEQFF	TGTGCCAGCAGTCCCCGGGACACCCAAGAGCAGTTCTTC
NA	TRBV25-1	TRBJ1-5	TRBD1	CASSGTAGTGHHQPQHF	TGTGCCAGCAGTGGAACTGCCGGGACAGGGCATCATCAGCCCCAGCATTTT
NA	TRBV7-2	TRBJ2-7	TRBD1	CASRYTGQGNEQYF	TGTGCCAGCAGGTATACGGGACAGGGTAACGAGCAGTACTTC
few	TRBV5-6	TRBJ1-1	TRBD1	CASSDRVAEAFF	TGTGCCAGCAGCGACAGGGTCGCTGAAGCTTTCTTT
NA	TRBV7-2	TRBJ1-1	NA	CASSLESGLTNTEAFF	TGTGCCAGCAGCTTAGAGAGTGGGCTAACCAACACTGAAGCTTTCTTT
NA	TRBV25-1	TRBJ2-5	NA	CASSGGPLLKTQYF	TGTGCCAGCAGTGGGGGCCCCTTGTTGAAGACCCAGTACTTC
NA	TRBV28	TRBJ2-1	NA	CASSLGKGNEQFF	TGTGCCAGCAGTTTGGGGAAGGGGAATGAGCAGTTCTTC
NA	TRBV28	TRBJ2-7	TRBD2	CASTILAGGPYEQYF	TGTGCCAGCACAATCTTAGCGGGAGGGCCCTACGAGCAGTACTTC
NA	TRBV2	TRBJ2-7	TRBD1	CAKTGQGAGEQYF	TGTGCCAAGACTGGACAGGGGGCGGGCGAGCAGTACTTC
NA	TRBV4-2	TRBJ2-2	TRBD2	CASSRDPPLAGVRAGELFF	TGTGCCAGCAGCCGAGATCCCCCACTAGCGGGAGTTAGGGCCGGGGAGCTGTTTTTT
few	TRBV4-2	TRBJ2-7	NA	CASSQEQGVDEQYF	TGTGCCAGCAGCCAAGAACAGGGTGTAGACGAGCAGTACTTC
NA	TRBV9	TRBJ2-1	TRBD2	CASSVAPSGNNEQFF	TGTGCCAGCAGCGTAGCCCCCAGCGGGAACAATGAGCAGTTCTTC
NA	TRBV7-2	TRBJ2-7	NA	CASSSGTPRSSYEQYF	TGTGCCAGCAGCTCCGGGACACCGAGGAGCTCCTACGAGCAGTACTTC
NA	TRBV19	TRBJ2-1	NA	CASSHAGGAVYNEQFF	TGTGCCAGTAGCCATGCGGGCGGGGCGGTCTACAATGAGCAGTTCTTC
NA	TRBV28	TRBJ1-4	NA	CASSNSPGINEKLFF	TGTGCCAGCAGTAACTCCCCGGGTATTAATGAAAAACTGTTTTTT
NA	TRBV6-1	TRBJ2-7	NA	CASSEADTYEQYF	TGTGCCAGCAGTGAAGCCGACACCTACGAGCAGTACTTC
NA	TRBV7-9	TRBJ2-7	TRBD1	CASSAKDRVTYEQYF	TGTGCCAGCAGCGCGAAGGACAGGGTAACCTACGAGCAGTACTTC
NA	TRBV27	TRBJ1-1	NA	CASSFPLTSTVNTEAFF	TGTGCCAGCAGTTTTCCCTTAACTTCTACAGTGAACACTGAAGCTTTCTTT
few	TRBV25-1	TRBJ2-1	NA	CASSDRLYTGNEQFF	TGTGCCAGCAGTGACAGGCTCTACACTGGAAATGAGCAGTTCTTC
NA	TRBV27	TRBJ2-2	TRBD2	CASSLSGLARPGELFF	TGTGCCAGCAGTTTATCGGGACTAGCGAGGCCCGGGGAGCTGTTTTTT
NA	TRBV4-1	TRBJ2-7	TRBD2	CASSQAAGRGYEQYF	TGCGCCAGCAGCCAGGCCGCAGGGCGGGGGTACGAGCAGTACTTC
NA	TRBV5-5	TRBJ1-5	TRBD1	CASSLEGQGIGQPQHF	TGTGCCAGCAGCTTGGAGGGACAGGGGATCGGTCAGCCCCAGCATTTT
NA	TRBV6-1	TRBJ1-5	NA	CASSEGDGSNQPQHF	TGTGCCAGCAGTGAAGGAGATGGTAGCAATCAGCCCCAGCATTTT
NA	TRBV6-7	TRBJ2-3	NA	CASSYAGVRVATQYF	TGTGCCAGCAGTTACGCCGGTGTCAGGGTGGCCACGCAGTATTTT
NA	TRBV13	TRBJ2-3	TRBD2	CASSPRTSGSGSTDTQYF	TGTGCCAGCAGCCCCCGGACTAGCGGGAGCGGAAGCACAGATACGCAGTATTTT
NA	TRBV7-7	TRBJ2-5	NA	CASRVETQYF	TGTGCTAGCCGGGTCGAGACCCAGTACTTC
once	TRBV4-1	TRBJ2-2	NA	CASSQDRTTSGELFF	TGCGCCAGCAGCCAAGATCGGACTACCAGCGGGGAGCTGTTTTTT
once	TRBV4-1	TRBJ2-5	TRBD1	CASKPTGGETQYF	TGCGCCAGCAAGCCGACAGGGGGGGAGACCCAGTACTTC
NA	TRBV7-3	TRBJ1-2	NA	CASSLRSGGGDGYTF	TGTGCCAGCAGCTTACGGAGCGGGGGGGGCGATGGCTACACCTTC
NA	TRBV6-1	TRBJ2-3	NA	CASASTDTQYF	TGTGCCAGCGCGAGCACAGATACGCAGTATTTT
NA	TRBV14	TRBJ1-3	NA	CASSPSGNTIYF	TGTGCCAGCAGCCCATCTGGAAACACCATATATTTT
NA	TRBV9	TRBJ2-7	NA	CASSVALGSYEQYF	TGTGCCAGCAGCGTAGCCCTAGGCTCCTACGAGCAGTACTTC
NA	TRBV7-2	TRBJ2-1	NA	CASSLGGGPSYNEQFF	TGTGCCAGCAGCTTAGGGGGCGGACCCTCCTACAATGAGCAGTTCTTC
few	TRBV5-1	TRBJ2-3	NA	CASSLDGGTDTQYF	TGCGCCAGCAGCTTGGATGGCGGAACAGATACGCAGTATTTT
NA	TRBV6-6	TRBJ2-5	TRBD2	CASSYGSGGTVETQYF	TGTGCCAGCAGTTACGGTAGCGGGGGTACGGTAGAGACCCAGTACTTC
NA	TRBV7-3	TRBJ2-3	NA	CASSLRRADTQYF	TGTGCCAGCAGCTTACGGCGGGCAGATACGCAGTATTTT
NA	TRBV19	TRBJ2-7	NA	CASSISTGLYYEQYF	TGTGCCAGTAGTATTAGTACAGGGCTTTACTACGAGCAGTACTTC
NA	TRBV25-1	TRBJ1-2	NA	CASSPEDRRGYTF	TGTGCCAGCAGTCCGGAGGACCGGCGAGGCTACACCTTC
NA	TRBV29-1	TRBJ1-1	NA	CSARGRANTEAFF	TGCAGCGCCCGTGGGAGGGCGAACACTGAAGCTTTCTTT
once	TRBV27	TRBJ1-1	TRBD1	CASSSIWTGPNTEAFF	TGTGCCAGCAGTTCTATTTGGACAGGGCCGAACACTGAAGCTTTCTTT
NA	TRBV2	TRBJ1-2	TRBD1	CASSIRDRASGYTF	TGTGCCAGCAGCATCCGGGACAGGGCTTCGGGCTACACCTTC
few	TRBV30	TRBJ2-7	TRBD1	CAWTRDSYYEQYF	TGTGCCTGGACTAGGGACAGCTACTACGAGCAGTACTTC
few	TRBV4-1	TRBJ2-7	NA	CASSQASGGIYSSYEQYF	TGCGCCAGCAGCCAAGCATCAGGGGGGATCTACAGCTCCTACGAGCAGTACTTC
NA	TRBV28	TRBJ2-5	TRBD1	CASSSPGTGDQETQYF	TGTGCCAGCAGTTCCCCCGGGACAGGGGATCAAGAGACCCAGTACTTC
NA	TRBV27	TRBJ2-7	NA	CASSSAYEQYF	TGTGCCAGCAGTTCCGCCTACGAGCAGTACTTC
NA	TRBV6-5	TRBJ2-7	TRBD2	CASSYSGGASPYEQYF	TGTGCCAGCAGTTACTCCGGGGGGGCCTCCCCCTACGAGCAGTACTTC
NA	TRBV10-3	TRBJ1-2	TRBD1	CAISEVSLDRGPYGYTF	TGTGCCATCAGTGAGGTTTCCTTGGACAGGGGACCCTATGGCTACACCTTC
few	TRBV5-5	TRBJ1-1	NA	CASSPIDTEAFF	TGTGCCAGCAGCCCCATTGACACTGAAGCTTTCTTT
NA	TRBV7-2	TRBJ2-5	TRBD2	CASSLAGGRGQETQYF	TGTGCCAGCAGCTTAGCCGGCGGGAGGGGACAAGAGACCCAGTACTTC
NA	TRBV9	TRBJ1-5	NA	CASSAYRNSNQPQHF	TGTGCCAGCAGCGCCTACAGGAATAGCAATCAGCCCCAGCATTTT
NA	TRBV30	TRBJ1-3	NA	CAWSVLIPGNTIYF	TGTGCCTGGAGTGTACTGATTCCTGGAAACACCATATATTTT
NA	TRBV4-1	TRBJ1-4	TRBD1	CASSHRGSPSTNEKLFF	TGCGCCAGCAGTCACAGGGGATCGCCGTCAACTAATGAAAAACTGTTTTTT
NA	TRBV4-1	TRBJ2-1	NA	CASSQGQGWNEQFF	TGCGCCAGCAGCCAAGGGCAGGGGTGGAATGAGCAGTTCTTC
NA	TRBV18	TRBJ1-5	NA	CASSPTGGGKQPQHF	TGTGCCAGCTCACCGACGGGAGGGGGTAAACAGCCCCAGCATTTT
once	TRBV27	TRBJ2-3	NA	CASSLSERGTQYF	TGTGCCAGCAGTTTATCCGAGCGAGGCACGCAGTATTTT